The 20 T cell receptor beta chains in this list originate from one sample, sequenced in a study of blood T cell repertoires in COVID-19. Profiling relied on immunoSEQ multiplex PCR, and the TCRdb table lists in-frame clones only, not all of them. The data contain approximately 89,000 clones, less than 85% of them singletons. The sequencing sample was made of peripheral blood. Receptor source: a woman of 80 years or more with acute or convalescent COVID-19.

The chain uses TRBV11-2 and TRBJ2-1; 9 bases line up with TRBD2. The CDR3 has 14 amino acids. V dropped 0 bases and J dropped 14; count of bases not matched to a gene: 8. The germline V gene has CDR1 SGHAT and CDR2 FQNNGV. The CDR3 here is CASSLELAGPRKFF. In DNA, the CDR3 is TGTGCCAGCAGCTTAGAACTAGCGGGCCCTAGAAAGTTCTTC.

The chain uses TRBV29-1 and TRBJ2-1; 9 positions agree with TRBD1. J gave up 1 base and V 6 bases, and 4 bases lay outside the gene matches. The CDR3 covers 14 residues. The germline gives CDR1 SQVTM, CDR2 ANQGSEA. This CDR3 reads CSVDRGSSYNEQFF. CDR3 nucleotide sequence: TGCAGCGTGGACAGGGGTAGTTCCTACAATGAGCAGTTCTTC.

The chain recombines TRBV10-3 with TRBJ1-2, with 7 bases aligning to TRBD1. Germline lookup yields CDR1 ENHRY and CDR2 SYGVKD. V shed 10 bases and J 0 bases; nucleotides not matched to a gene: 5. The CDR3 length is 13 residues. The CDR3 region has the DNA TGTGCCACCAACAGGGGATCTAACTATGGCTACACCTTC. It is translated as CATNRGSNYGYTF.

The genes are TRBV5-5 and TRBJ1-5; 8 bases are shared with TRBD1. The V gene end was trimmed by 0 bases and the J gene end by 11 bases; junction bases not matched to a gene: 10. Germline values: CDR1 SGHKS, CDR2 YYEKEE (reference sequence). The CDR3 extends over 15 amino acids. This chain's CDR3 is CASSLAAGGEGSQHF. The DNA for the CDR3 is TGTGCCAGCAGCTTGGCGGCAGGGGGCGAGGGTTCCCAGCATTTT.

The V gene is TRBV6-2 or TRBV6-3, the J gene TRBJ2-7, with 8 bases identical to TRBD2. The CDR3 covers 16 residues. J was trimmed by 3 bases and V by 0 bases; bases with no gene match: 7. Germline V gene lookup returns CDR1 MNHEY and CDR2 SVGEGT. The DNA for the CDR3 is TGTGCCAGCAGTTACTCACCCCGGGGGGGGTACTACGAGCAGTACTTC. Its protein product is CASSYSPRGGYYEQYF.

This chain's CDR3 is CASSYGQVAADTQYF. CDR3 bases: TGTGCCAGCAGTTACGGACAGGTAGCTGCAGATACGCAGTATTTT. This chain connects TRBV6-2 or TRBV6-3 to TRBJ2-3, with 7 nucleotides matching TRBD1. The CDR3 contains 15 residues. J was trimmed by 4 bases and V by 2 bases; bases with no gene match: 6. Germline V gene lookup returns CDR1 MNHEY and CDR2 SVGEGT.

The CDR3 DNA is TGTGCCAGCAGCCAAGGACTAGCGGGAAGAGATACGCAGTATTTT. Translated, it gives CASSQGLAGRDTQYF. The genes are TRBV4-2 and TRBJ2-3, with 11 bases lining up with TRBD2. Germline V gives CDR1 LGHNA, CDR2 YNFKEQ. This CDR3 comprises 15 residues. V gave up 1 base and J gave up 5 bases; unmatched junction bases: 2.

The CDR3 bases are TGTGCCAGCAGCTTGCTAGCGGGGGGCCTCTCCTCCTACGAGCAGTACTTC. Translated: CASSLLAGGLSSYEQYF. The chain uses TRBV5-5 and TRBJ2-7; 11 bases agree with TRBD2. The CDR3 is 17 amino acids. V lost 1 base, J lost 0 bases, and 6 bases stayed unmatched. Germline loops: CDR1 SGHKS, CDR2 YYEKEE (reference sequence).

There are a few counts of this clone. The chain has TRBV18 and TRBJ2-7; 10 nucleotides match TRBD1. The junction had 6 bases not matched to a gene; V was cut back by 3 bases and J by 4 bases. Per germline, CDR1 KGHSH and CDR2 LQKENI. This CDR3 contains 15 residues. CDR3 in amino acids: CASSPTGQGSYEQYF. As DNA, the CDR3 is TGTGCCAGCTCACCGACGGGACAGGGGTCATACGAGCAGTACTTC.

The chain combines TRBV18 with TRBJ2-5; TRBD1 aligns across 12 bases. The V gene end was trimmed by 2 bases and the J gene end by 5 bases; junction bases not matched to a gene: 3. The CDR3 runs 15 residues. CDR1 is KGHSH, CDR2 LQKENI, per germline. CDR3 in amino acids: CASSPGTGGVETQYF. The CDR3 DNA follows: TGTGCCAGCTCACCAGGGACAGGGGGCGTTGAGACCCAGTACTTC. Full variable domain (outside the CDR3, taken from reference TRBV18 and TRBJ2-5): NAGVMQNPRHLVRRRGQEARLRCSPMKGHSHVYWYRQLPEEGLKFMVYLQKENIIDESGMPKERFSAEFPKEGPSILRIQQVVRGDSAAYFCASSPGTGGVETQYFGPGTRLLVL.

The gene calls are TRBV27 and TRBJ2-1, with TRBD1 matching over 11 bases. The CDR3 is made up of 17 amino acids. Germline CDR1 reads MNHEY; CDR2 reads SMNVEV (reference sequence). V lost 1 base, J lost 2 bases, and 4 bases stayed unmatched. CDR3 protein: CASSLYGQGAPYNEQFF. In DNA, the CDR3 is TGTGCCAGCAGTTTATATGGACAGGGGGCCCCCTACAATGAGCAGTTCTTC.

The chain couples TRBV6-6 to TRBJ1-2, with unresolved D. The V end lost 2 bases, the J end lost 2 bases, and 6 bases lay between the germline ends. This CDR3 region has 13 residues. Germline V gene data show CDR1 as MNHNY and CDR2 as SVGAGI (reference sequence). The CDR3: CASSYDSNYGYTF. CDR3 DNA sequence: TGTGCCAGCAGTTACGACTCCAACTATGGCTACACCTTC.

The rearrangement joins TRBV5-6 to TRBJ2-2; a weak D match, TRBD1 (6 bases). Trimming took off 4 bases at V and 6 bases at J, with 16 bases between the two ends. Germline loops: CDR1 SGHDT, CDR2 YYEEEE. The CDR3 spans 15 residues. CDR3 region: CASSPTQGGAGELFF. DNA of the CDR3: TGTGCCAGCAGCCCCACGCAAGGGGGTGCCGGGGAGCTGTTTTTT.

The chain links TRBV19 to TRBJ2-1, with a tentative D call TRBD2 (6 bases). Trimming pared 1 base from V and 7 bases from J, leaving 11 bases between. The CDR3 runs 14 residues. The V gene's germline CDR1 is LNHDA and CDR2 SQIVND (reference sequence). CDR3 protein: CASSIGGGRNEQFF. In nucleotides, the CDR3 is TGTGCCAGTAGTATAGGAGGTGGGAGGAATGAGCAGTTCTTC.

V usage is TRBV12-3 or TRBV12-4 and J usage is TRBJ1-1, with 10 bases that match TRBD1. V lost 5 bases, J lost 4 bases, and 1 base stayed unmatched. This CDR3 contains 13 residues. The CDR3 here is CASSGTGATEAFF. The CDR3 DNA sequence: TGTGCCAGCAGTGGGACAGGGGCCACTGAAGCTTTCTTT.

This chain links TRBV18 with TRBJ2-5; tentatively, D is TRBD1 (7 bases). V was shortened by 4 bases and J by 5 bases, with 14 bases between the two germline ends. The CDR3 loop spans 14 amino acids. Germline V lookup: CDR1 KGHSH, CDR2 LQKENI. The CDR3 is CASSLTGEAETQYF. The CDR3, as DNA: TGTGCCAGCTCACTTACAGGGGAGGCGGAGACCCAGTACTTC.

The genes are TRBV29-1 and TRBJ2-4; 7 nucleotides agree with TRBD1. Germline V lookup: CDR1 SQVTM, CDR2 ANQGSEA. This CDR3 is 16 amino acids long. The V gene end was trimmed by 2 bases and the J gene end by 0 bases; junction bases not matched to a gene: 7. CDR3 sequence (DNA): TGCAGCGTTGAACCATGGGGGACAGTAGCCAAAAACATTCAGTACTTC. This translates into CSVEPWGTVAKNIQYF.

The chain couples TRBV30 to TRBJ1-6, with D tentatively TRBD1 (5 bases). V was trimmed by 4 bases and J by 6 bases, leaving 22 bases between them. The CDR3 is made up of 17 amino acids. From germline, CDR1 is GTSNPN and CDR2 SVGIG (reference sequence). CDR3 DNA: TGTGCCTGGACCCGCGCAGACGGGGGTTGGGTTAATTCACCCCTCCACTTT. Translation gives CAWTRADGGWVNSPLHF.

This chain joins TRBV11-1 and TRBJ2-7, with D possibly TRBD1 on 5 matching bases. This CDR3 is 14 amino acids long. Per the germline V gene, CDR1 is SGHAT and CDR2 is FQDESV (reference sequence). V lost 5 bases and J lost 4, with 15 bases in between. Here the CDR3 reads CASSLLGHRYEQYF. DNA of the CDR3: TGTGCCAGCAGCCTGCTGGGGCATCGGTACGAGCAGTACTTC.

The genes are TRBV13 and TRBJ2-7, with TRBD1 matching over 9 bases. The CDR3 spans 15 residues. CDR1 is PRHDT and CDR2 is FYEKMQ in the germline V gene (reference sequence). Germline trimming cut 5 bases from V and 0 bases from J; bases unmatched to any gene: 5. The CDR3 is CASSKAGQGSYEQYF. The CDR3 DNA follows: TGTGCCAGCAGCAAGGCGGGACAGGGCTCCTACGAGCAGTACTTC.